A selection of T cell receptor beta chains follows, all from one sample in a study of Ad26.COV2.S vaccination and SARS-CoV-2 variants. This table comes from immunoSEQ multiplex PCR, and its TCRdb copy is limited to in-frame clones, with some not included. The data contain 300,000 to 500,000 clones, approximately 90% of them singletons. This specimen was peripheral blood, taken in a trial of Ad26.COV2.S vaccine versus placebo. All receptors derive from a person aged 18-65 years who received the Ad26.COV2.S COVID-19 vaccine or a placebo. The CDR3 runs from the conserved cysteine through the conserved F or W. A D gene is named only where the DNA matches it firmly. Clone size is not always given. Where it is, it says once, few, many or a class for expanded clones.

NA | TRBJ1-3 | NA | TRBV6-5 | CASRVEAGAGNTIYF | TGTGCCAGCAGGGTCGAGGCGGGGGCTGGAAACACCATATATTTT
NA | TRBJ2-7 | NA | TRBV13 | CASSLGPDRGYEQYF | TGTGCCAGCAGCTTAGGCCCCGATCGGGGCTACGAGCAGTACTTC
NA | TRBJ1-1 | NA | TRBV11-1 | CASSLSGAFTEAFF | TGTGCCAGCAGCTTATCAGGGGCATTCACTGAAGCTTTCTTT
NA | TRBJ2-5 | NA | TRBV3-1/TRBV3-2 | CASSQVPGLLMLTETQYF | TGTGCCAGCAGCCAAGTCCCGGGACTTTTGATGCTTACGGAGACCCAGTACTTC
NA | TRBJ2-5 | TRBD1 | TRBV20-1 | CSAGQGETQYF | TGCAGTGCTGGACAGGGGGAGACCCAGTACTTC
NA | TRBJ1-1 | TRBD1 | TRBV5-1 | CASSVQGAGLNTEAFF | TGCGCCAGCAGCGTTCAGGGGGCAGGTTTGAACACTGAAGCTTTCTTT
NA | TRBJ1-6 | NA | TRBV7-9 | CASSLQGNLDLHF | TGTGCCAGCAGCTTACAAGGAAACCTTGACCTCCACTTT
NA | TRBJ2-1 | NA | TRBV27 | CASSLSSRNEQFF | TGTGCCAGCAGTTTATCGAGCAGGAATGAGCAGTTCTTC
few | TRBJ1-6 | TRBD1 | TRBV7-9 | CASSLTGDRSPLHF | TGTGCCAGCAGCCTGACAGGGGATCGCTCACCCCTCCACTTT
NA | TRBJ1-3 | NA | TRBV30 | CAWMTAGNTIYF | TGTGCCTGGATGACAGCTGGAAACACCATATATTTT
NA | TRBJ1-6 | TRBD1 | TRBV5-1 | CASSLHPTGGGDSPLHF | TGCGCCAGCAGCTTACACCCGACAGGGGGAGGTGATTCACCCCTCCACTTT
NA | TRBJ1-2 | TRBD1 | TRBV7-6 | CASSLRRRGRYYGYTF | TGTGCCAGCAGCTTAAGGCGCAGGGGGCGATACTATGGCTACACCTTC
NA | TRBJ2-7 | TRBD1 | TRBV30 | CAWNWQGAYEQYF | TGTGCCTGGAATTGGCAGGGGGCCTACGAGCAGTACTTC
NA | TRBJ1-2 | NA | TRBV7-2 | CASSLVGSYGYTF | TGTGCCAGCAGCTTAGTCGGGAGCTATGGCTACACCTTC
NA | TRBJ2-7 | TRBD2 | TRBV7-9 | CASTRGLAGGIYEQYF | TGTGCCAGCACCCGGGGACTAGCGGGGGGTATCTACGAGCAGTACTTC
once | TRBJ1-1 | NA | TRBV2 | CASSGHTGGAFF | TGTGCCAGCAGTGGACACACCGGCGGGGCTTTCTTT
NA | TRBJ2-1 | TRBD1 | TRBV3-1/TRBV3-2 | CASSRGDSSYNEQFF | TGTGCCAGCAGCCGAGGGGACAGCTCCTACAATGAGCAGTTCTTC
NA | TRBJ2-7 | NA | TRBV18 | CASSSPQGGLYEQYF | TGTGCCAGCTCATCCCCCCAAGGCGGCCTCTACGAGCAGTACTTC
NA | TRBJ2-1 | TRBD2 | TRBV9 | CASSVDGLAVNEQFF | TGTGCCAGCAGCGTAGACGGACTAGCGGTCAATGAGCAGTTCTTC